The 13 T cell receptor beta chains given below trace back to one sample, sequenced in a study of blood T cell repertoires in COVID-19. The assay was immunoSEQ multiplex PCR, and TCRdb's table has in-frame clones only and misses some. The sample yields 150,000 or so clones, about 80% seen once. The sample consisted of PBMCs or T cells enriched from blood (not recorded which). The receptors shown here come from a man between 45 and 60 years old who had recovered from COVID-19.

The chain carries TRBV18 and TRBJ2-5; the match to TRBD2 covers 9 bases. V gave up 4 bases and J gave up 1 base; unmatched junction bases: 10. Germline CDR1 is KGHSH and CDR2 is LQKENI. The CDR3 covers 17 residues. CDR3 coding DNA: TGTGCCAGCTCACGGAATAGCGGGGGAAACTTCCAAGAGACCCAGTACTTC. It specifies CASSRNSGGNFQETQYF. The full variable domain, its missing parts supplied by reference TRBV18 and TRBJ2-5, is NAGVMQNPRHLVRRRGQEARLRCSPMKGHSHVYWYRQLPEEGLKFMVYLQKENIIDESGMPKERFSAEFPKEGPSILRIQQVVRGDSAAYFCASSRNSGGNFQETQYFGPGTRLLVL.

In nucleotides, the CDR3 is TGTGCCAGCAGTTACCTTTCCGGGACAGGGCATGAAAAACTGTTTTTT. This gives the protein CASSYLSGTGHEKLFF. The chain is built from TRBV6-5 and TRBJ1-4; 9 positions agree with TRBD1. Germline CDR1 is MNHEY and CDR2 is SVGAGI. This CDR3 contains 16 residues. After removal of 2 bases from V and 6 bases from J, the junction contained 7 bases not matched to a gene.

The rearrangement joins TRBV10-3 to TRBJ1-1; D is perhaps TRBD1 (5 bases). The CDR3 length is 14 residues. V lost 3 bases and J lost 4, with 12 bases in between. Germline V gives CDR1 ENHRY, CDR2 SYGVKD. CDR3 DNA sequence: TGTGCCATCAGTGAAATGGGGGGGGGCACTGAAGCTTTCTTT. Translating gives CAISEMGGGTEAFF.

This chain connects TRBV30 to TRBJ1-2; 9 positions match TRBD1. This CDR3 is 13 amino acids long. CDR1 and CDR2 from the germline V gene are GTSNPN and SVGIG (reference sequence). Losses at the gene ends were 3 bases for V and 4 bases for J; bases not matched to a gene: 3. In DNA form, the CDR3 reads TGTGCCTGGAGGGGGACAGGGACCTATGGCTACACCTTC. Protein sequence: CAWRGTGTYGYTF.

V gene TRBV4-2 combines with J gene TRBJ2-3; unclear D gene. The V end lost 1 base, the J end lost 1 base, and 15 bases lay between the germline ends. Per germline, CDR1 LGHNA and CDR2 YNFKEQ. CDR3 length equals 17 residues. The CDR3 sequence: CASSQVSRQEGTDTQYF. The CDR3 bases are TGTGCCAGCAGCCAAGTCTCCAGGCAGGAAGGCACAGATACGCAGTATTTT.

V gene TRBV15 combines with J gene TRBJ1-2, with D possibly TRBD1 on 6 matching bases. Germline V CDR1 and CDR2: LNHNV, YYDKDF (reference sequence). V lost 0 bases to trimming and J lost 5 bases, with 10 bases between them. The CDR3 sequence is 14 residues long. Written as DNA, the CDR3 is TGTGCCACCAGCAGAGATGAGGGGGGGTATGGCTACACCTTC. This sequence encodes CATSRDEGGYGYTF.

This clone was seen once. DNA of the CDR3: TGCGCCAGCAGCTCGGGACAGGGGTTCGATGAGCAGTTCTTC. It yields the protein CASSSGQGFDEQFF. This chain uses TRBV5-1 with TRBJ2-1; 10 nucleotides align to TRBD1. The CDR3 has 14 residues. The J segment lost 8 bases and the V segment lost 3 bases, leaving 5 bases of the junction unmatched. Per germline, CDR1 SGHRS and CDR2 YFSETQ.

The V and J genes are TRBV14 and TRBJ1-1; 7 bases agree with TRBD1. V was clipped by 1 base and J by 2 bases; unmatched bases: 19. This CDR3 region has 20 residues. Germline assignment: CDR1 SGHDN and CDR2 FVKESK. The CDR3 region has the DNA TGTGCCAGCAGCCAAGTCCGCCAGGGGGGTTTGGGGTATTTCAACACTGAAGCTTTCTTT. This gives the protein CASSQVRQGGLGYFNTEAFF.

V is TRBV10-1 and J is TRBJ1-5; D is uncertain. There are 17 residues in the CDR3. V lost 5 bases to trimming and J lost 5 bases, with 22 bases between them. The germline gives CDR1 WNHNN, CDR2 SYGVQD (reference sequence). The CDR3 reads CASSRFRSWRAYQPQHF. DNA for the CDR3: TGCGCCAGCAGTCGGTTTCGGTCATGGAGGGCTTATCAGCCCCAGCATTTT.

V gene TRBV9 combines with J gene TRBJ2-3; no reliable D call. Germline values: CDR1 SGDLS, CDR2 YYNGEE. CDR3 length: 11 amino acids. V gave up 2 bases and J gave up 6 bases, with 4 bases separating them. CDR3 sequence reads: CASSVGDTQYF. DNA for the CDR3: TGTGCCAGCAGCGTCGGGGATACGCAGTATTTT.

This chain uses TRBV29-1 with TRBJ1-4; D uncertain. This CDR3 comprises 15 residues. The germline gives CDR1 SQVTM, CDR2 ANQGSEA. V was clipped by 4 bases and J by 0 bases, with 12 bases between them. The CDR3 region has the DNA TGCAGCGTTGCTGGCGGATTTGCAACTAATGAAAAACTGTTTTTT. This translates into CSVAGGFATNEKLFF.

A remark on this clone: The same CDR3 arises from other DNA sequences in this sample as well. The rearrangement links TRBV7-8 to TRBJ1-1; 11 nucleotides match TRBD1. The CDR3 runs to 14 residues. CDR1 is SGHVS and CDR2 is FQNEAQ in the germline V gene. V was pared by 4 bases and J by 4 bases, with 2 bases of the junction left unmatched. CDR3 protein: CASSSGTGGTEAFF. CDR3 DNA: TGTGCCAGCAGCTCCGGGACAGGGGGCACTGAAGCTTTCTTT. The variable domain in full, completed from reference TRBV7-8 and TRBJ1-1, reads GAGVSQSPRYKVAKRGQDVALRCDPISGHVSLFWYQQALGQGPEFLTYFQNEAQLDKSGLPSDRFFAERPEGSVSTLKIQRTQQEDSAVYLCASSSGTGGTEAFFGQGTRLTVV.

The chain employs TRBV7-3 and TRBJ1-1, with unresolved D. CDR3 length equals 13 residues. V lost 4 bases and J lost 1, with 7 bases in between. Germline values: CDR1 SGHTA, CDR2 FQGTGA. The CDR3 spells CASSSLKNTEAFF. CDR3 DNA sequence: TGTGCCAGCAGCTCACTAAAGAACACTGAAGCTTTCTTT.